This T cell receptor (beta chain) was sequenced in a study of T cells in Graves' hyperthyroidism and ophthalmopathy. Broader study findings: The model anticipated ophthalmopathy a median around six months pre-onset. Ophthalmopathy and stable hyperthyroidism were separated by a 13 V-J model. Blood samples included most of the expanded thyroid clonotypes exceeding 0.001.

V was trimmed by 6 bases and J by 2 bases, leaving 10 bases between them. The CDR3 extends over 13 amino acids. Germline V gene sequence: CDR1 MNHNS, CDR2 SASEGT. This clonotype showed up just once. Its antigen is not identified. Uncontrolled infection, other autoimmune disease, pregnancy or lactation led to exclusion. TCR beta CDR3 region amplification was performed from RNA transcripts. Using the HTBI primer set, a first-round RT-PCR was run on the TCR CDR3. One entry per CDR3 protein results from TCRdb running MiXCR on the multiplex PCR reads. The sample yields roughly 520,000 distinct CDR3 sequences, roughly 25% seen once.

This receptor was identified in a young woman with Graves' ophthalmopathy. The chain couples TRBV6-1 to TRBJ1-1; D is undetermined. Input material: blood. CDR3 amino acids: CASRFGLNTEAFF. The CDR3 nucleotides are TGTGCCAGCAGGTTCGGTCTTAACACTGAAGCTTTCTTT.